A single sample is the source of the 5 T cell receptor beta chains below, sequenced in a study of OX40 agonist ivuxolimab in advanced cancers. TCRdb's table, derived via immunoSEQ multiplex PCR, lists solely in-frame clones and lacks some. The repertoire consists of about 79,000 clones, with more than 85% occurring once and the leading ten covering 7.1%. The specimen comprised CD4+ or CD8+ T cells sorted from blood, sampled in a trial of the OX40 agonist ivuxolimab. These receptors were obtained from an adult with an advanced solid tumor such as melanoma, head and neck, liver or kidney cancer.

This clone was seen a single time. V is TRBV18 and J is TRBJ2-1; D tentatively fits TRBD1 or TRBD2 (7 bases each). CDR1 is KGHSH and CDR2 is LQKENI in the germline V gene. This CDR3 region has 17 residues. Trimming pared 3 bases from V and 4 bases from J, leaving 19 bases between. CDR3 protein: CASSPSAQGGSYNEQFF. The CDR3 DNA is TGTGCCAGCTCACCTTCGGCGCAGGGGGGGTCGTACAATGAGCAGTTCTTC.

The chain recombines TRBV7-2 with TRBJ1-4, with 7 bases matching TRBD1. CDR1 is SGHTA and CDR2 is FQGNSA in the germline V gene. V gave up 1 base and J gave up 13 bases; unmatched junction bases: 6. The CDR3 has 13 amino acids. DNA for the CDR3: TGTGCCAGCAGCTTAGTAGCCCGGACAGGACTGTTTTTT. This codes for CASSLVARTGLFF.

J is TRBJ2-3 and V is TRBV6-1, with D perhaps matching TRBD2 (6 bases). The V gene's germline CDR1 is MNHNS and CDR2 SASEGT. Trimming shortened V by 2 bases and J by 5 bases, and 14 bases separated the two germline ends. The CDR3 spans 15 residues. As DNA, the CDR3 is TGTGCCAGCAGTGAAATCTTAGCGGCTAGAGATACGCAGTATTTT. This translates into CASSEILAARDTQYF.

J is TRBJ2-5 and V is TRBV30; 7 bases match TRBD2. The V and J ends lost 4 bases and 1 base, in that order; junction bases with no gene match: 6. Germline values: CDR1 GTSNPN, CDR2 SVGIG (reference sequence). The CDR3 consists of 14 residues. The CDR3 spells CAWTPWGGQETQYF. In DNA form, the CDR3 reads TGTGCCTGGACTCCCTGGGGGGGCCAAGAGACCCAGTACTTC.

J is TRBJ1-1 and V is TRBV14; no clear D. Germline V gives CDR1 SGHDN, CDR2 FVKESK. The CDR3 is made up of 14 amino acids. The ends were cut back, 4 bases at V and 1 base at J, with 10 bases in the middle. The CDR3 DNA follows: TGTGCCAGCAGCCTTCCCGGGAGGAACACTGAAGCTTTCTTT. Its protein is CASSLPGRNTEAFF.